This is a list of T cell receptor beta chains from one sample in a study of naive and memory T cell subsets. TCRdb used MiXCR to reprocess the UMI-ligation and nested PCR reads, holding one entry per CDR3 protein. In the table there are about 160,000 distinct CDR3 sequences, 22% of which are singletons. Specimen: naive CD4+ T cells from blood. The receptors here all came from a human donor in good health. Both conserved end residues are trimmed from each CDR3. Each record gives: CDR3 length, J gene, V gene, CDR3 protein.

cdr3_length: 11; j_call: TRBJ1-1; v_call: TRBV29-1; cdr3_aa: SVGGRLNTEAF
cdr3_length: 17; j_call: TRBJ2-3; v_call: TRBV7-7; cdr3_aa: ASSQVRTSGRDGTDTQY
cdr3_length: 14; j_call: TRBJ2-1; v_call: TRBV7-9; cdr3_aa: ASSRTSGALILEQF
cdr3_length: 9; j_call: TRBJ1-2; v_call: TRBV28; cdr3_aa: ASSSLYGYT
cdr3_length: 17; j_call: TRBJ2-1; v_call: TRBV6-2/TRBV6-3; cdr3_aa: ASSYGGTSGTSQYNEQF
cdr3_length: 12; j_call: TRBJ1-6; v_call: TRBV19; cdr3_aa: ASSIEQGNSPLH
cdr3_length: 10; j_call: TRBJ1-1; v_call: TRBV6-2/TRBV6-3; cdr3_aa: ASREMNTEAF
cdr3_length: 13; j_call: TRBJ2-1; v_call: TRBV28; cdr3_aa: ASSGPGQGVGKQF
cdr3_length: 16; j_call: TRBJ2-7; v_call: TRBV6-5; cdr3_aa: ATTGAPAGGLGRYEQY
cdr3_length: 10; j_call: TRBJ1-2; v_call: TRBV2; cdr3_aa: ASSMDSGGYT
cdr3_length: 16; j_call: TRBJ2-7; v_call: TRBV29-1; cdr3_aa: SVGPMTSGSRFPHEQY
cdr3_length: 12; j_call: TRBJ2-1; v_call: TRBV5-1; cdr3_aa: ASSLGSRTNEQF
cdr3_length: 12; j_call: TRBJ2-1; v_call: TRBV29-1; cdr3_aa: SVSGLARNNEQF
cdr3_length: 13; j_call: TRBJ2-7; v_call: TRBV6-2/TRBV6-3; cdr3_aa: ASRPRQGVKNEQY
cdr3_length: 12; j_call: TRBJ1-5; v_call: TRBV18; cdr3_aa: ASSRDRDNQPQH
cdr3_length: 13; j_call: TRBJ2-3; v_call: TRBV5-1; cdr3_aa: ASSSNRQGIDTQY
cdr3_length: 11; j_call: TRBJ2-7; v_call: TRBV20-1; cdr3_aa: SARPSPNYEQY
cdr3_length: 13; j_call: TRBJ2-1; v_call: TRBV5-1; cdr3_aa: ASSLVVGSLDEQF
cdr3_length: 8; j_call: TRBJ2-7; v_call: TRBV25-1; cdr3_aa: ASGTYEQY
cdr3_length: 15; j_call: TRBJ2-7; v_call: TRBV28; cdr3_aa: ASSQGLAVSGSYEQY
cdr3_length: 9; j_call: TRBJ1-5; v_call: TRBV20-1; cdr3_aa: SARGGQPQH
cdr3_length: 12; j_call: TRBJ1-2; v_call: TRBV5-1; cdr3_aa: ASSLAGENYGYT
cdr3_length: 16; j_call: TRBJ2-6; v_call: TRBV6-2/TRBV6-3; cdr3_aa: ASSYSGRGISGANVLT
cdr3_length: 12; j_call: TRBJ1-2; v_call: TRBV3-1; cdr3_aa: ASSQIGVRGGYT
cdr3_length: 11; j_call: TRBJ1-4; v_call: TRBV5-5; cdr3_aa: ASSFYNQEKLF
cdr3_length: 13; j_call: TRBJ2-1; v_call: TRBV5-1; cdr3_aa: ASSLVGSGYNEQF
cdr3_length: 11; j_call: TRBJ2-3; v_call: TRBV10-3; cdr3_aa: AMSTGHTDTQY
cdr3_length: 13; j_call: TRBJ2-7; v_call: TRBV6-5; cdr3_aa: ASSYSLAGAREQY
cdr3_length: 14; j_call: TRBJ2-3; v_call: TRBV28; cdr3_aa: ASSFLSGRDPDTQY
cdr3_length: 11; j_call: TRBJ2-7; v_call: TRBV5-1; cdr3_aa: ASSLSGPYEQY
cdr3_length: 17; j_call: TRBJ2-7; v_call: TRBV4-1; cdr3_aa: ASSQDSYTRDPWGYEQY
cdr3_length: 12; j_call: TRBJ2-3; v_call: TRBV6-5; cdr3_aa: ASSYGRSPDTQY
cdr3_length: 12; j_call: TRBJ2-1; v_call: TRBV29-1; cdr3_aa: SVELSGSYNEQF
cdr3_length: 11; j_call: TRBJ2-4; v_call: TRBV12-3/TRBV12-4; cdr3_aa: ATPSGTKNIQY
cdr3_length: 16; j_call: TRBJ2-2; v_call: TRBV6-6; cdr3_aa: ASSYHGGRTRGTGELF
cdr3_length: 13; j_call: TRBJ2-1; v_call: TRBV25-1; cdr3_aa: ASNSGTEIAGSRF
cdr3_length: 11; j_call: TRBJ2-7; v_call: TRBV2; cdr3_aa: ASSGYGAYEQY
cdr3_length: 13; j_call: TRBJ2-7; v_call: TRBV6-6; cdr3_aa: ASAPSGGTRNEQY
cdr3_length: 11; j_call: TRBJ2-5; v_call: TRBV10-3; cdr3_aa: AISDGQSETQY
cdr3_length: 11; j_call: TRBJ2-7; v_call: TRBV25-1; cdr3_aa: ATLGTGSYEQY
cdr3_length: 11; j_call: TRBJ1-2; v_call: TRBV12-3/TRBV12-4; cdr3_aa: ASSLTGSYGYT
cdr3_length: 11; j_call: TRBJ2-7; v_call: TRBV28; cdr3_aa: ASKRQGTYEQY
cdr3_length: 12; j_call: TRBJ2-1; v_call: TRBV29-1; cdr3_aa: SVEASGRIGEQF
cdr3_length: 12; j_call: TRBJ1-2; v_call: TRBV29-1; cdr3_aa: SVGLGEGSYGYT
cdr3_length: 10; j_call: TRBJ2-1; v_call: TRBV6-5; cdr3_aa: ASRSQVNEQF
cdr3_length: 13; j_call: TRBJ2-5; v_call: TRBV2; cdr3_aa: ASSGASGIQETQY